Following are 17 T cell receptor beta chains from one sample sequenced in a study of a mutant IDH1 vaccine in newly diagnosed glioma. Time point noted: week 5, during vaccination. A 20-mer mutant IDH1 peptide at 300 ug was injected subcutaneously with topical imiquimod. Some clones are missing from TCRdb's copy, which holds only in-frame ones; the method was immunoSEQ multiplex PCR. The sample includes tens of thousands of clones, roughly 83% seen only once; the top ten take approximately 25%. No antigen has been assigned to these receptors. The material was PBMCs, obtained from a glioma patient whose treatment included an IDH1 peptide vaccine. These receptor sequences come from a man aged 25 to 40 with glioma.

The CDR3 DNA follows: TGTGCCAGCCAAACTAGCGGGGGGTACACAGATACGCAGTATTTT. It is translated as CASQTSGGYTDTQYF. This chain links TRBV2 with TRBJ2-3; 12 bases are a match to TRBD2. This CDR3 is 15 amino acids long. J was trimmed by 2 bases and V by 8 bases; bases with no gene match: 5. Germline CDR1 reads SNHLY; CDR2 reads FYNNEI.

The rearrangement uses TRBV28 and TRBJ2-1, with 11 bases matching TRBD2. In germline, CDR1 is MDHEN, CDR2 SYDVKM. V was clipped by 6 bases and J by 4 bases; unmatched bases: 8. The CDR3 is 16 amino acids. CDR3 bases: TGTGCCAGCAGCCCCCTAGCGGGGGGCCCTTACAATGAGCAGTTCTTC. Its translation: CASSPLAGGPYNEQFF.

The chain is built from TRBV2 and TRBJ2-3; a weak D match, TRBD1 (5 bases). The CDR3 length is 14 residues. Germline V gene sequence: CDR1 SNHLY, CDR2 FYNNEI. The V and J ends lost 3 bases and 2 bases respectively, with 9 bases between them. The CDR3: CASSDLGVTDTQYF. The CDR3, as DNA: TGTGCCAGCAGTGACCTAGGGGTCACAGATACGCAGTATTTT.

The chain joins TRBV2 to TRBJ1-2, with a weak D call TRBD1 (5 bases). V lost 3 bases, J lost 7 bases, and 12 bases lay in between. The CDR3 extends over 13 amino acids. Looked up from germline, CDR1 is SNHLY and CDR2 is FYNNEI. The DNA of the CDR3 is TGTGCCAGCAGTGACAGGGAGTTCACTGGCTACACCTTC. Amino acid sequence: CASSDREFTGYTF.

V and J are TRBV23-1 and TRBJ2-7; 7 bases are a match to TRBD1. TRBV23-1 is an open reading frame whose function is uncertain. This CDR3 spans 15 amino acids. With V trimmed by 2 bases and J by 4 bases, 8 bases remained unmatched. In DNA, the CDR3 is TGCGCCAGCAGTCAACTGGGACAGAAACTATACGAGCAGTACTTC. Its protein is CASSQLGQKLYEQYF.

The chain links TRBV4-2 to TRBJ2-2, with 7 bases matching TRBD1. There are 16 residues in the CDR3. Germline lookup yields CDR1 LGHNA and CDR2 YNFKEQ. Losses at the gene ends were 4 bases for V and 1 base for J; bases not matched to a gene: 6. CDR3: CASSRQGIQNTGELFF. The CDR3 DNA follows: TGTGCCAGCAGCCGACAGGGAATACAGAACACCGGGGAGCTGTTTTTT.

The V gene is TRBV11-1, the J gene TRBJ1-3; no firm D call. The V gene lost 2 bases and the J gene lost 0 bases, with 5 bases spanning the gap. CDR1 is SGHAT, CDR2 FQDESV, per germline (reference sequence). CDR3 length: 14 residues. The chain's CDR3 is CASSLNPSGNTIYF. The CDR3 DNA is TGTGCCAGCAGCTTAAATCCCTCTGGAAACACCATATATTTT.

This rearrangement joins TRBV6-5 to TRBJ1-4; D is undetermined. The germline V gene has CDR1 MNHEY and CDR2 SVGAGI. This CDR3 is built from 14 residues. The V end was cut by 8 bases, the J end by 8 bases, with 18 bases between. The CDR3 DNA sequence: TGTGCCAGCCCTCCCCCCGGGGATTCCGAAAAACTGTTTTTT. Translation: CASPPPGDSEKLFF.

The chain joins TRBV6-6 to TRBJ2-7, with no clear D. This CDR3 contains 11 residues. Deletions cut 6 bases from V and 4 bases from J, with 7 bases between. Germline V gene data show CDR1 as MNHNY and CDR2 as SVGAGI (reference sequence). The CDR3 sequence: CASRMVYEQYF. CDR3 nucleotides: TGTGCCAGCAGAATGGTGTACGAGCAGTACTTC.

This chain uses TRBV27 with TRBJ1-2, with 7 bases fitting TRBD1. Germline lookup yields CDR1 MNHEY and CDR2 SMNVEV (reference sequence). CDR3 length equals 17 residues. After removal of 3 bases from V and 0 bases from J, the junction contained 10 bases not matched to a gene. Here the CDR3 reads CASSLRGQLNSNYGYTF. The CDR3 DNA reads TGTGCCAGCAGTTTGAGGGGACAGCTAAATTCTAACTATGGCTACACCTTC.

The chain recombines TRBV27 with TRBJ2-1; 8 positions match TRBD1. Losses at the gene ends were 5 bases for V and 0 bases for J; bases not matched to a gene: 6. This CDR3 has 16 residues. The germline V gene has CDR1 MNHEY and CDR2 SMNVEV (reference sequence). CDR3 in amino acids: CASSDEQGDSYNEQFF. The CDR3 DNA reads TGTGCCAGCAGTGACGAACAGGGGGACTCCTACAATGAGCAGTTCTTC.

The V and J genes are TRBV10-3 and TRBJ2-3, with 7 bases fitting TRBD1. The V gene's germline CDR1 is ENHRY and CDR2 SYGVKD. CDR3 length: 15 residues. V lost 5 bases to trimming and J lost 4 bases; unmatched junction nucleotides: 9. The CDR3 DNA reads TGTGCCATCAGTCGACAGGGAGACGGGGCAGATACGCAGTATTTT. Translating it yields CAISRQGDGADTQYF.

This sequence joins TRBV5-1 and TRBJ2-5; the D call may be TRBD1 or TRBD2 (5 bases each). Germline values: CDR1 SGHRS, CDR2 YFSETQ. There are 14 residues in the CDR3. V was trimmed by 3 bases and J by 1 base, leaving 10 bases between them. The CDR3 here is CASSSSGAQETQYF. CDR3 DNA sequence: TGCGCCAGCAGCTCTTCCGGGGCCCAAGAGACCCAGTACTTC.

The chain has TRBV7-9 and TRBJ1-4, with D unresolved. The CDR3 is 17 amino acids. From germline, CDR1 is SEHNR and CDR2 FQNEAQ (reference sequence). The V end was cut by 9 bases, the J end by 3 bases, with 23 bases between. CDR3 sequence (DNA): TGTGCCAGTCAAAACGATTTGAGCGAGGACTCTAATGAAAAACTGTTTTTT. Amino acid sequence: CASQNDLSEDSNEKLFF.

V gene TRBV6-1 combines with J gene TRBJ1-1; TRBD1 matches at 11 bases. The CDR3 consists of 15 residues. In germline, CDR1 is MNHNS, CDR2 SASEGT. J lost 4 bases, V lost 3 bases, and 4 bases had no gene match. CDR3 nucleotide sequence: TGTGCCAGCAGTGACGCCGGGACAGGGGGCACTGAAGCTTTCTTT. This gives the protein CASSDAGTGGTEAFF.

CDR3 protein: CASNPMTAATNEKLFF. In nucleotides, the CDR3 is TGTGCCAGTAACCCCATGACAGCTGCAACTAATGAAAAACTGTTTTTT. The chain couples TRBV19 to TRBJ1-4, with a weak D call TRBD1 (5 bases). The length of the CDR3 is 16 residues. Germline CDR1 LNHDA, CDR2 SQIVND (reference sequence). V lost 7 bases to trimming and J lost 0 bases, with 15 bases between them.

This clone was picked up a small number of times. V gene TRBV19 combines with J gene TRBJ1-5; tentatively, D is TRBD1 (6 bases). Germline assignment: CDR1 LNHDA and CDR2 SQIVND (reference sequence). V shed 5 bases and J shed 10 bases, with 18 bases lying between them. The length of the CDR3 is 14 residues. CDR3 amino acids: CASSALGAVLPQHF. The CDR3 region has the DNA TGTGCCAGTAGTGCCCTGGGGGCAGTCCTTCCCCAGCATTTT. Using reference TRBV19 and TRBJ1-5 for the parts outside the CDR3, the full variable domain is DGGITQSPKYLFRKEGQNVTLSCEQNLNHDAMYWYRQDPGQGLRLIYYSQIVNDFQKGDIAEGYSVSREKKESFPLTVTSAQKNPTAFYLCASSALGAVLPQHFGDGTRLSIL.